The entry that follows covers one T cell receptor beta chain sequence. Its target is not known. This specimen belongs to a study of monozygotic twins with inflammatory bowel disease. Input per TCR library consisted of approximately 4,000 ng of total RNA. UMIs were attached via template switching, each with a 6-nucleotide sample barcode. Using the 5' RACE reads, TCRdb records one entry per CDR3 protein without DNA. The sample totals around 450,000 distinct CDR3 sequences. Study observations and caveats: Heterogeneous immunosuppressive treatment regimens may have introduced variability into patient repertoires. Using the inverse Simpson index, IBD patients had lower TCRbeta diversity than healthy co-twins.

The CDR3 covers 14 residues. CDR1 and CDR2 from the germline V gene are DFQATT and SNEGSKA (reference sequence). The TCR comes from a human donor with ulcerative colitis or Crohn's disease, or a healthy co-twin of an affected twin (not recorded which). Sample: blood. V usage is TRBV20-1 and J usage is TRBJ2-2; as DNA is missing, the TRBD2 call by TCRdb cannot be tested. This chain's CDR3 is CSAPTSGGAGELFF.